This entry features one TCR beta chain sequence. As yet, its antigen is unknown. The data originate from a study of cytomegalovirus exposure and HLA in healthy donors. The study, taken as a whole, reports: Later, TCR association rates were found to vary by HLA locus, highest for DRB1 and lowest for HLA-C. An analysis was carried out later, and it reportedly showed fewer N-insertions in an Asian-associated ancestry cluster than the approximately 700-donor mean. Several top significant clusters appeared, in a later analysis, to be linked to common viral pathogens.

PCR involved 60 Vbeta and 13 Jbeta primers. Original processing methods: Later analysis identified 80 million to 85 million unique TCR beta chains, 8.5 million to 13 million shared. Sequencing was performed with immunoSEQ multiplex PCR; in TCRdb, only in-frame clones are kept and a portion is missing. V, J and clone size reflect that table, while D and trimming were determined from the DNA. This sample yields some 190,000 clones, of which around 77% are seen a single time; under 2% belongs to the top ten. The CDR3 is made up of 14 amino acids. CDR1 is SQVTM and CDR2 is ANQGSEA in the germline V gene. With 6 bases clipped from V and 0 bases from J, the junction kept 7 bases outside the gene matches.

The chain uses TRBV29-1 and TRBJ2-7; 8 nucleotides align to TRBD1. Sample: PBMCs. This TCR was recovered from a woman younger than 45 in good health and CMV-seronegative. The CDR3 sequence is CSVGGQGSSYEQYF. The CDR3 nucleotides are TGCAGCGTGGGAGGACAGGGCAGCTCCTACGAGCAGTACTTC.